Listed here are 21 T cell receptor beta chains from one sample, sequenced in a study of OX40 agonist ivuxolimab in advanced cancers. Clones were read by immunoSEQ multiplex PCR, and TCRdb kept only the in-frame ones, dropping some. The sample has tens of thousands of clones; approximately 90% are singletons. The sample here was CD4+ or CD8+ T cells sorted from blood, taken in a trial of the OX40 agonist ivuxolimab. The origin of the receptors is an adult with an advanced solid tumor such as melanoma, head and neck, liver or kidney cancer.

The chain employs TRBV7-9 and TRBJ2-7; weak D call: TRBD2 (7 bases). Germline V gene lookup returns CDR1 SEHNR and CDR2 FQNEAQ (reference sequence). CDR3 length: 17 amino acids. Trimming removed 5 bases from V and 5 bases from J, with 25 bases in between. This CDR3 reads CASSPPRGGAGAHEQYF. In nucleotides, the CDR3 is TGTGCCAGCAGCCCTCCTCGGGGTGGGGCGGGGGCACACGAGCAGTACTTC.

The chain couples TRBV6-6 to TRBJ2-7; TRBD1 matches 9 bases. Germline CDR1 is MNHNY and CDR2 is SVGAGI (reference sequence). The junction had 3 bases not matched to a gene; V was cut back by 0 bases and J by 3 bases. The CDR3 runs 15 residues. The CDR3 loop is CASSYSVTGGYEQYF. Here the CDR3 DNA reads TGTGCCAGCAGTTACTCGGTGACAGGGGGCTACGAGCAGTACTTC.

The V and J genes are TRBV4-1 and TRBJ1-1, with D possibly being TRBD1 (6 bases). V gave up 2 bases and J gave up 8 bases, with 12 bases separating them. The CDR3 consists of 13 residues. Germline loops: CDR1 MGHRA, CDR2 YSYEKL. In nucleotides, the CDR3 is TGCGCCAGCAGCCAAACGGGGGGGCCCGAAGCTTTCTTT. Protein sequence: CASSQTGGPEAFF.

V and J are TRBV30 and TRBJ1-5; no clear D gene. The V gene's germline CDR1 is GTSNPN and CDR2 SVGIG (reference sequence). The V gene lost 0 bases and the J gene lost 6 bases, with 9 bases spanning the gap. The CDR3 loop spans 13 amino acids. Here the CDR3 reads CAWSVDVGQPQHF. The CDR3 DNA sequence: TGTGCCTGGAGTGTAGACGTAGGTCAGCCCCAGCATTTT.

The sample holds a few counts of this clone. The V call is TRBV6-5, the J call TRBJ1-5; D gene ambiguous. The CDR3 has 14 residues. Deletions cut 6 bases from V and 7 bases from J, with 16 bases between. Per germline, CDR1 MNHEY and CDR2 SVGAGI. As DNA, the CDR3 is TGTGCCAGCAGCTCCGAGGGTGTTGAGCAGCCCCAGCATTTT. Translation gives CASSSEGVEQPQHF.

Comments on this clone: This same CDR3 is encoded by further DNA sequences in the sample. This CDR3 reads CASSPPGTDTQYF. As DNA, the CDR3 is TGTGCCAGCTCACCCCCCGGGACAGATACGCAGTATTTT. The chain couples TRBV18 to TRBJ2-3; no definite D call. CDR1 and CDR2 (germline): KGHSH, LQKENI. The CDR3 is made up of 13 amino acids. V was clipped by 3 bases and J by 3 bases, with 7 bases between them.

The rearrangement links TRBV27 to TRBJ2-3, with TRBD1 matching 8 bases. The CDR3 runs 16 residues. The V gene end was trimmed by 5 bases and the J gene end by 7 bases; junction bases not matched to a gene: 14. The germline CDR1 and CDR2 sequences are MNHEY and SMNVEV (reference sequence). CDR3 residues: CASSPSGQGGLYTQYF. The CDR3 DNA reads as TGTGCCAGCAGTCCCTCCGGACAGGGAGGACTATATACGCAGTATTTT.

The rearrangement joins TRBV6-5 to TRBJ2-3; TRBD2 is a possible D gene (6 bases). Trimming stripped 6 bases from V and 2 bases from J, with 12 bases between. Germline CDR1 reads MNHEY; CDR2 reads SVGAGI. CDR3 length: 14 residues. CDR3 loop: CASSGTPSTDTQYF. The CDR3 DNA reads TGTGCCAGCAGCGGGACTCCTTCCACAGATACGCAGTATTTT.

CDR3 nucleotide sequence: TGTGCCAGCAGTATACTAGCCAAAAACATTCAGTACTTC. Protein product: CASSILAKNIQYF. The V gene is TRBV28, the J gene TRBJ2-4; D remains unclear. V lost 5 bases, J lost 0 bases, and 5 bases lay in between. The germline V gene encodes CDR1 MDHEN and CDR2 SYDVKM. This CDR3 has 13 amino acids. The whole variable domain, remainder taken from reference TRBV28 and TRBJ2-4, is DVKVTQSSRYLVKRTGEKVFLECVQDMDHENMFWYRQDPGLGLRLIYFSYDVKMKEKGDIPEGYSVSREKKERFSLILESASTNQTSMYLCASSILAKNIQYFGAGTRLSVL.

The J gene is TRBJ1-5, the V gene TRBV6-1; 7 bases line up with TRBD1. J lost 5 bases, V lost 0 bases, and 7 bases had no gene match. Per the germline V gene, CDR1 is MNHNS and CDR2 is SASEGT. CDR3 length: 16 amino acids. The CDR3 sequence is CASSEASTGSHQPQHF. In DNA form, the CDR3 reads TGTGCCAGCAGTGAAGCTTCGACAGGGTCGCATCAGCCCCAGCATTTT.

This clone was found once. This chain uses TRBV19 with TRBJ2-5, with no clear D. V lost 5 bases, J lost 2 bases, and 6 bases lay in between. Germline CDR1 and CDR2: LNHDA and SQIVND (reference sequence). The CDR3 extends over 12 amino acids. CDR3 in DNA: TGTGCCAGTAGTTTTGATCAAGAGACCCAGTACTTC. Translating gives CASSFDQETQYF.

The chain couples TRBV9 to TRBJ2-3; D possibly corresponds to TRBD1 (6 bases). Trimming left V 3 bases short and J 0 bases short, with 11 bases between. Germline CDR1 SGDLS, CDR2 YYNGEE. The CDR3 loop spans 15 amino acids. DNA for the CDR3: TGTGCCAGCAGCGGCCGGGACAAAAGCACAGATACGCAGTATTTT. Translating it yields CASSGRDKSTDTQYF.

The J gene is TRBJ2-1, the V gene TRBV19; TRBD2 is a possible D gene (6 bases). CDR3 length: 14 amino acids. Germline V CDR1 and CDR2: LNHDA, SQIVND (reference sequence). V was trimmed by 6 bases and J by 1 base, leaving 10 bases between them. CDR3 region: CASSSGTSYNEQFF. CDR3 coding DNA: TGTGCCAGTAGCTCCGGGACTTCCTACAATGAGCAGTTCTTC.

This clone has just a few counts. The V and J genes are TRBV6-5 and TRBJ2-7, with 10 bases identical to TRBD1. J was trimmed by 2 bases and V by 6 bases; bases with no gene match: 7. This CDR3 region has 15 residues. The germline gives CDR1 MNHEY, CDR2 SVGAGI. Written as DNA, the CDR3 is TGTGCCAGCAGCCCCAGACAGGGGGCCGCCTACGAGCAGTACTTC. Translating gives CASSPRQGAAYEQYF.

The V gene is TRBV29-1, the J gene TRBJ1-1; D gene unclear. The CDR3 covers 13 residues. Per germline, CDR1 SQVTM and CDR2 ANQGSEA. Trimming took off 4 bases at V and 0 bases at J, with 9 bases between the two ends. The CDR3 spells CSVVLRMNTEAFF. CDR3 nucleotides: TGCAGCGTTGTTCTGCGGATGAACACTGAAGCTTTCTTT.

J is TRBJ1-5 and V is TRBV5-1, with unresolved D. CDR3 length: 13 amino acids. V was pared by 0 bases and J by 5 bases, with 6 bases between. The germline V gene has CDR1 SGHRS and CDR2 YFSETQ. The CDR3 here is CASSLDIDQPQHF. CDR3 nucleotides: TGCGCCAGCAGCTTGGATATCGATCAGCCCCAGCATTTT.

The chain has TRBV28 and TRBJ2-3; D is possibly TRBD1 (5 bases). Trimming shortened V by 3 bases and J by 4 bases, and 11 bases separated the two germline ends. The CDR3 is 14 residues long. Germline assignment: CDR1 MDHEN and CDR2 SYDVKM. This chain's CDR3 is CASSLSGFADTQYF. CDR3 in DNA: TGTGCCAGCAGTTTGTCAGGGTTTGCAGATACGCAGTATTTT.

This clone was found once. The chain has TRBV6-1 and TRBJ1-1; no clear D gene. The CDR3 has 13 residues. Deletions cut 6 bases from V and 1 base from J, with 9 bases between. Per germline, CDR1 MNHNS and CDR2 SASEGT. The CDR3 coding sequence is TGTGCCAGCAGAGAGAGAGCGAACACTGAAGCTTTCTTT. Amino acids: CASRERANTEAFF.

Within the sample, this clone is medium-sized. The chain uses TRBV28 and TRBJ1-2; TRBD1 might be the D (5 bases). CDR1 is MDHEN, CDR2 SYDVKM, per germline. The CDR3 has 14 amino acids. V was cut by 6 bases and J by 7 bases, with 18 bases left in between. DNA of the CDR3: TGTGCCAGCAGGTCCTCCAGGACAAATGTTGGCTACACCTTC. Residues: CASRSSRTNVGYTF.

CDR3 region: CSAPEGTGRTGELFF. The CDR3 DNA is TGCAGCGCCCCGGAGGGGACAGGACGCACCGGGGAGCTGTTTTTT. This chain connects TRBV29-1 to TRBJ2-2, with 8 bases matching TRBD1. The CDR3 runs 15 residues. V gave up 7 bases and J gave up 4 bases; unmatched junction bases: 11. Looked up from germline, CDR1 is SQVTM and CDR2 is ANQGSEA.

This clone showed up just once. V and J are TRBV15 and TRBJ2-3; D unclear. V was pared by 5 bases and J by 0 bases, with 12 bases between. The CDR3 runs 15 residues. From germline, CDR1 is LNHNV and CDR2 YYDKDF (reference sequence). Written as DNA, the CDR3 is TGTGCCACCAGCCTAGGAACCGCCAGCACAGATACGCAGTATTTT. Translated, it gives CATSLGTASTDTQYF.